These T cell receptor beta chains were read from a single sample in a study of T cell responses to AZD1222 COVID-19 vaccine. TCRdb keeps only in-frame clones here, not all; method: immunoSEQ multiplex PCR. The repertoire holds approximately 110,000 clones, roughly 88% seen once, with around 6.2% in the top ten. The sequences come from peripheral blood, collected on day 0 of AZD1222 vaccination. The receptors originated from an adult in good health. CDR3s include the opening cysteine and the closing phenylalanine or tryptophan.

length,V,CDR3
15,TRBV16,CASSQYAKGGYEQYF
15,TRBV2,CASSSRTLYGNTIYF
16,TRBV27,CASSPLAGSSYNEQFF
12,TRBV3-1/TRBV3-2,CASSQGSTEAFF
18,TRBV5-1,CASRSQGIIISGANVLTF
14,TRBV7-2,CASSLGERGQPQHF
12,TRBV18,CASSPYQETQYF
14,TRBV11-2,CASSSGGLVYGYTF
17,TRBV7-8,CASSSSRRQDSNQPQHF
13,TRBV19,CASSHPVSGEAFF
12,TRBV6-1,CASSERNYGYTF
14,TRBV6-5,CASSPTGVSYEQYF
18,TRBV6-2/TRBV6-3,CASSYPETGKGSLNIQYF
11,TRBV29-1,CSVGGGNEQFF
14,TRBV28,CASSLVGGGVGYTF
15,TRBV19,CASGLAGGLYNEQFF
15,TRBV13,CASSWGQGRINEQYF